The 5 T cell receptor beta chains in this list originate from one sample, sequenced in a study of blood T cell repertoires in COVID-19. Generated by immunoSEQ multiplex PCR, the TCRdb table keeps only in-frame clones and is missing some. Among 50,000 or so clones listed, 83% were seen once. The sample consisted of peripheral blood. All receptors come from a man aged 40-49 years with acute or convalescent COVID-19.

This chain connects TRBV5-1 to TRBJ1-1; no reliable D call. This CDR3 contains 13 residues. CDR1 is SGHRS and CDR2 is YFSETQ in the germline V gene. Trimming cost V 0 bases and J 6 bases, with 9 bases left between them. CDR3 amino acids: CASSLDSRAEAFF. In nucleotides, the CDR3 is TGCGCCAGCAGCTTGGATTCACGAGCTGAAGCTTTCTTT.

The DNA of the CDR3 is TGTGCCAGCAGCTCCGGACTAGCGGGAACCCACGAGCAGTACTTC. Its translation is CASSSGLAGTHEQYF. The gene calls are TRBV11-3 and TRBJ2-7; 12 nucleotides align to TRBD2. From germline, CDR1 is SGHNT and CDR2 YENEEA. The CDR3 consists of 15 residues. V lost 4 bases, J lost 5 bases, and 6 bases stayed unmatched. The entire variable domain, with the rest obtained from reference TRBV11-3 and TRBJ2-7, is as follows: EAGVVQSPRYKIIEKKQPVAFWCNPISGHNTLYWYLQNLGQGPELLIRYENEEAVDDSQLPKDRFSAERLKGVDSTLKIQPAELGDSAVYLCASSSGLAGTHEQYFGPGTRLTVT.

This chain connects TRBV6-5 to TRBJ2-2; TRBD2 is a possible D gene (5 bases). Germline V gene lookup returns CDR1 MNHEY and CDR2 SVGAGI. The CDR3 totals 14 residues. The V end was cut by 7 bases, the J end by 6 bases, with 15 bases between. The CDR3 sequence: CASTLLGASGELFF. CDR3 in DNA: TGTGCCAGCACCCTACTAGGAGCGTCCGGGGAGCTGTTTTTT.

The genes are TRBV29-1 and TRBJ2-7; tentative D call: TRBD1 (6 bases). Germline CDR1 and CDR2: SQVTM and ANQGSEA. The CDR3 has 13 amino acids. V lost 5 bases to trimming and J lost 3 bases, with 14 bases between them. The CDR3 bases are TGCAGCGTTCGAAAGGTAGGGGGCTACGAGCAGTACTTC. It translates to CSVRKVGGYEQYF.

V usage is TRBV24-1 and J usage is TRBJ1-2; D remains ambiguous. The CDR3 has 14 residues. Trimming left V 0 bases short and J 3 bases short, with 7 bases between. The germline gives CDR1 KGHDR, CDR2 SFDVKD. The CDR3: CATSDLGQDYGYTF. The CDR3 DNA reads as TGTGCCACCAGTGATTTGGGGCAGGACTATGGCTACACCTTC.